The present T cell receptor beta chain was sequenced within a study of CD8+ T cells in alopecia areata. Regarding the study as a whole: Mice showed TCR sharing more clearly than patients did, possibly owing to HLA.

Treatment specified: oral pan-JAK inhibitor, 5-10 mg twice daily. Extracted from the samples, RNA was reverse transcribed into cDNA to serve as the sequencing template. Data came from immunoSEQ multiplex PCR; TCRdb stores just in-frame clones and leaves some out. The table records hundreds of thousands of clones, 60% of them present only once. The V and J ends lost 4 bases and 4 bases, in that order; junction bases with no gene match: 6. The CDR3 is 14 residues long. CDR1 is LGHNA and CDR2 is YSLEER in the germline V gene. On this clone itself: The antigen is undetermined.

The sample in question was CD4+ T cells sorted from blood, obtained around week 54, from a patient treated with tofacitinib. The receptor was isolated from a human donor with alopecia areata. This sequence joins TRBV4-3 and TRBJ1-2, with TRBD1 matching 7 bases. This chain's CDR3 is CASSPSQGGYGYTF. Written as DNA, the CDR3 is TGCGCCAGCAGCCCCTCTCAGGGGGGCTATGGCTACACCTTC.